The entry below gives a single T cell receptor beta chain sequence along with its context. Its antigen is still unknown. The hyperthyroidism was newly diagnosed and had lasted under 2 months; the patients were aged 18 to 65. PBMCs were collected from an approximately 9.3 ml volume of fresh peripheral blood. This sample was taken from a study of T cells in Graves' hyperthyroidism and ophthalmopathy. Study results and caveats: The majority of expanded thyroid clonotypes above 0.001 also appeared in blood. Model output signaled ophthalmopathy a median roughly 6 months ahead of onset.

The CDR3 is made up of 15 amino acids. V gave up 0 bases and J gave up 9 bases, with 15 bases separating them. In germline, CDR1 is MNHEY, CDR2 SMNVEV (reference sequence). Amplified regions were TCR beta CDR3 sequences from RNA transcripts. The study used the HTBI primer set for a first-round RT-PCR of the TCR CDR3. TCRdb processed the multiplex PCR reads anew with MiXCR; each CDR3 protein has one entry. Among more than 500,000 distinct CDR3 sequences listed, around 13% were seen once. The clonotype comes from a woman in her forties with Graves' hyperthyroidism. This sequence joins TRBV27 and TRBJ1-5; D remains ambiguous. Sequenced: blood. DNA for the CDR3: TGTGCCAGCAGTTTATCTAGTTCTCCGGTGATGCCCCAGCATTTT. This gives the protein CASSLSSSPVMPQHF.